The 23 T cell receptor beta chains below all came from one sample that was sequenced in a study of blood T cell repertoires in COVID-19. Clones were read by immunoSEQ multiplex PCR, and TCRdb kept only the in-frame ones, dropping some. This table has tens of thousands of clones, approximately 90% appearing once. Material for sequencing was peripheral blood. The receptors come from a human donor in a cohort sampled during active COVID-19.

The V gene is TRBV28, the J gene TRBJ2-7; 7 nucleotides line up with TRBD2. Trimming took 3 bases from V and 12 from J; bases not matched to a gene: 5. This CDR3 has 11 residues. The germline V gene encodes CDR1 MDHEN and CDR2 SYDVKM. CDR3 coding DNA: TGTGCCAGCAGTTTGCGGGAGTGGTGGTACTTC. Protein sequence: CASSLREWWYF.

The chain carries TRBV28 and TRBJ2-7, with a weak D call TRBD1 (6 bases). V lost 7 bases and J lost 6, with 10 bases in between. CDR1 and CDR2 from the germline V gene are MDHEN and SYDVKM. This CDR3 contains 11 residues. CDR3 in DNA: TGTGCCAGCATCAGGGGCGGCGAGCAGTACTTC. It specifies CASIRGGEQYF.

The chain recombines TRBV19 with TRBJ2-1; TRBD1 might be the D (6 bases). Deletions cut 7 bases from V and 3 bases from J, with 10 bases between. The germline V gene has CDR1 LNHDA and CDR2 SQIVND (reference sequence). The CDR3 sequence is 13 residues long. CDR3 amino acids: CASNGQIYNEQFF. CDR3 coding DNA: TGTGCCAGTAACGGACAGATCTACAATGAGCAGTTCTTC.

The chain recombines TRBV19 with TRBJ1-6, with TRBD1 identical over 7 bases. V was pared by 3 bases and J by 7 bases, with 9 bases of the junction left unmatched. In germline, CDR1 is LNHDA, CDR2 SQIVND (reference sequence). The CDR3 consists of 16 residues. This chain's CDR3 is CASSMSTGWANSPLHF. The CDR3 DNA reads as TGTGCCAGTAGTATGTCGACAGGGTGGGCAAATTCACCCCTCCACTTT. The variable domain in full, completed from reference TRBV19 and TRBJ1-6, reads DGGITQSPKYLFRKEGQNVTLSCEQNLNHDAMYWYRQDPGQGLRLIYYSQIVNDFQKGDIAEGYSVSREKKESFPLTVTSAQKNPTAFYLCASSMSTGWANSPLHFGNGTRLTVT.

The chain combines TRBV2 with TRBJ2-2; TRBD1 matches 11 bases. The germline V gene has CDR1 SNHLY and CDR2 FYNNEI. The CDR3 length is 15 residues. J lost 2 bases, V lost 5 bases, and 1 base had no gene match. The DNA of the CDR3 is TGTGCCAGCAGTAGGACAGGGGGCAACACCGGGGAGCTGTTTTTT. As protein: CASSRTGGNTGELFF. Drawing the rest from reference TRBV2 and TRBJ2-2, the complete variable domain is EPEVTQTPSHQVTQMGQEVILRCVPISNHLYFYWYRQILGQKVEFLVSFYNNEISEKSEIFDDQFSVERPDGSNFTLKIRSTKLEDSAMYFCASSRTGGNTGELFFGEGSRLTVL.

This CDR3 is CASSIGGQGDEKLFF. CDR3 DNA sequence: TGTGCCAGTAGTATAGGAGGGCAGGGGGACGAAAAACTGTTTTTT. V usage is TRBV19 and J usage is TRBJ1-4, with TRBD1 identical over 7 bases. This CDR3 has 15 residues. Trimming took 1 base from V and 8 from J; bases not matched to a gene: 7. Per the germline V gene, CDR1 is LNHDA and CDR2 is SQIVND (reference sequence).

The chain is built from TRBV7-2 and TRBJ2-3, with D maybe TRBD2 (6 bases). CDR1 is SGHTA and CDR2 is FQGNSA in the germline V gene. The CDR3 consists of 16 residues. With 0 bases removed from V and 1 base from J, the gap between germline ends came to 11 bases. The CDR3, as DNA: TGTGCCAGCAGCTTAGCGCTAGCTAGCGGCACAGATACGCAGTATTTT. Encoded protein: CASSLALASGTDTQYF.

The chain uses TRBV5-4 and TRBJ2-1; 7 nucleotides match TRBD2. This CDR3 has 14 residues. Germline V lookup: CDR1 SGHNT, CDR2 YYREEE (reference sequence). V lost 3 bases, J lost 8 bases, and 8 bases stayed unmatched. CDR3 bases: TGTGCCAGCAGCTCCCTGAGACTAGCCCATGAGCAGTTCTTC. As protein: CASSSLRLAHEQFF.

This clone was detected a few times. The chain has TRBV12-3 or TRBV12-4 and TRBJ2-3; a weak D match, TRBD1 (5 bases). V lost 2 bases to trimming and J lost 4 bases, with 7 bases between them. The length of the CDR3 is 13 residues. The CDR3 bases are TGTGCCAGCAGTTTACAGGGCCCAGATACGCAGTATTTT. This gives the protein CASSLQGPDTQYF.

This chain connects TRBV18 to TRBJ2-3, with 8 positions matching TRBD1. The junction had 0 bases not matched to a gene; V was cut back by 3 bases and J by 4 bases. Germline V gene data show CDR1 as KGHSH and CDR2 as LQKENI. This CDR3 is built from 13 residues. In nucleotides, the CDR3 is TGTGCCAGCTCACCGACAGGGGCAGATACGCAGTATTTT. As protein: CASSPTGADTQYF.

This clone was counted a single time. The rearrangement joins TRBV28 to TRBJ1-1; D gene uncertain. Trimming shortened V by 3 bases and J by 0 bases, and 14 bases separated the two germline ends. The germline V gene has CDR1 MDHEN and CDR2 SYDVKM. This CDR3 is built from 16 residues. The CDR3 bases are TGTGCCAGCAGTTTGTCGGCAGGCGGGATGAACACTGAAGCTTTCTTT. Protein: CASSLSAGGMNTEAFF.

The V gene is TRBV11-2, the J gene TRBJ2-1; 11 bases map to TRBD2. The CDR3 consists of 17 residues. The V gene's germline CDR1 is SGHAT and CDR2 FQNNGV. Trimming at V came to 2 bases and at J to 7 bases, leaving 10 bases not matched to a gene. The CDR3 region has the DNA TGTGCCAGCAGCTTAATTCGGACTAGCGGGCCCAGGAATGAGCAGTTCTTC. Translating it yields CASSLIRTSGPRNEQFF.

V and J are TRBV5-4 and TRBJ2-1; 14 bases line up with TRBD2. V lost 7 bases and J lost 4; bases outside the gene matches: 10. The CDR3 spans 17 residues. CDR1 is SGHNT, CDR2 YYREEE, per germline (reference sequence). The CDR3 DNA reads TGTGCCAGCCTCGGGGGACTAGCGGGAGATAAATACAATGAGCAGTTCTTC. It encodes CASLGGLAGDKYNEQFF.

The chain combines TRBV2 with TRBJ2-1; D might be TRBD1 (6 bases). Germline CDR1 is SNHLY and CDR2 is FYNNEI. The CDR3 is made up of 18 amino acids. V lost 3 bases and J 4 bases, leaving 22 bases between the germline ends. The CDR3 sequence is CASSEGQGRMFLYNEQFF. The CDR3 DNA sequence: TGTGCCAGCAGTGAGGGTCAGGGGCGCATGTTTTTATACAATGAGCAGTTCTTC.

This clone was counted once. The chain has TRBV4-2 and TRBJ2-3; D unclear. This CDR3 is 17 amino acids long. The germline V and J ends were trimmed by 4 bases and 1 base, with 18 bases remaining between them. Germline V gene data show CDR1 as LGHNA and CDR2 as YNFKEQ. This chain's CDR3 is CASSPEPRNWGTDTQYF. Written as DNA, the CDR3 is TGTGCCAGCAGCCCAGAGCCGAGGAACTGGGGCACAGATACGCAGTATTTT.

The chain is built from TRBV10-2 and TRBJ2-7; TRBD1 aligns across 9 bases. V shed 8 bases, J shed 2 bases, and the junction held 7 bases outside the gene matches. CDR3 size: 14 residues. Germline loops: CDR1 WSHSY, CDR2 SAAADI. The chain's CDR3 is CASSDRGPTYEQYV. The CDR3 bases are TGCGCCAGCTCGGACAGGGGCCCTACCTACGAGCAGTACGTC.

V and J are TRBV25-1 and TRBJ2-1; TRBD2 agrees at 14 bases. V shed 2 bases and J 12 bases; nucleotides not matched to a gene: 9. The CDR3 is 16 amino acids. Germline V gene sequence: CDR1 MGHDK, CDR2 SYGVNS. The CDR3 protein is CASSEVGTSGRSGQFF. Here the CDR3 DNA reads TGTGCCAGCAGTGAAGTGGGGACTAGCGGGAGAAGTGGGCAGTTCTTC.

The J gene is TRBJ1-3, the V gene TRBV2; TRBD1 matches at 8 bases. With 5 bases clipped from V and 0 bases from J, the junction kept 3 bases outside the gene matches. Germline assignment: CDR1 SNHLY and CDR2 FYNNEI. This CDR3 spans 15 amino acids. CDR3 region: CASSLQGGSGNTIYF. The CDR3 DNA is TGTGCCAGCAGTCTACAGGGGGGCTCTGGAAACACCATATATTTT.

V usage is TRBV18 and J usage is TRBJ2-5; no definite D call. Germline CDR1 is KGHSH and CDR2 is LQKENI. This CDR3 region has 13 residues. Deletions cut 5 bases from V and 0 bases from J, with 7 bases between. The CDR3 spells CASSSAYQETQYF. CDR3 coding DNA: TGTGCCAGCTCATCTGCGTACCAAGAGACCCAGTACTTC. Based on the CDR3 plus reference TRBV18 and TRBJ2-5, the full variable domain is NAGVMQNPRHLVRRRGQEARLRCSPMKGHSHVYWYRQLPEEGLKFMVYLQKENIIDESGMPKERFSAEFPKEGPSILRIQQVVRGDSAAYFCASSSAYQETQYFGPGTRLLVL.

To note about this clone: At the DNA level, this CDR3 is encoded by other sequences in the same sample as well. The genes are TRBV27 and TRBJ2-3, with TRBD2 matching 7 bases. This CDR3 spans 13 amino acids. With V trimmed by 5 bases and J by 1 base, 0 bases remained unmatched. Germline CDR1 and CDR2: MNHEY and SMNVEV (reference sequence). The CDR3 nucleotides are TGTGCCAGCAGTCTAGCGGGCACAGATACGCAGTATTTT. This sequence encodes CASSLAGTDTQYF.

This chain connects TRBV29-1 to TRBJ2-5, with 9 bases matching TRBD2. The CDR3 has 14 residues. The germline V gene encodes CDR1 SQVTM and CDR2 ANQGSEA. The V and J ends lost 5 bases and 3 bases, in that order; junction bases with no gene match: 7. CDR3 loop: CSVRASGEKETQYF. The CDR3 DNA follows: TGCAGCGTTCGGGCTAGCGGGGAAAAAGAGACCCAGTACTTC.

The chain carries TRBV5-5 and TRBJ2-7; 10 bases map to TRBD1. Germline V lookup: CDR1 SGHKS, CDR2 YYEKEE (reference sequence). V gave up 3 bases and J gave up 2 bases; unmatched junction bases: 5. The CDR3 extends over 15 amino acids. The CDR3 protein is CASSWTGGETYEQYF. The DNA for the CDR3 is TGTGCCAGCAGCTGGACAGGGGGGGAGACCTACGAGCAGTACTTC. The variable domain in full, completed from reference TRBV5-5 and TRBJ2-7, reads DAGVTQSPTHLIKTRGQQVTLRCSPISGHKSVSWYQQVLGQGPQFIFQYYEKEERGRGNFPDRFSARQFPNYSSELNVNALLLGDSALYLCASSWTGGETYEQYFGPGTRLTVT.

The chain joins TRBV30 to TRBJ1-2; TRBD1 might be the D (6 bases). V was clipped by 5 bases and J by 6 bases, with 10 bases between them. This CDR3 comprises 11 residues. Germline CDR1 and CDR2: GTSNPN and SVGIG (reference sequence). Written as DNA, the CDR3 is TGTGCCTGGGGGGGCTGGGATGGCTACACCTTC. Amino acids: CAWGGWDGYTF.